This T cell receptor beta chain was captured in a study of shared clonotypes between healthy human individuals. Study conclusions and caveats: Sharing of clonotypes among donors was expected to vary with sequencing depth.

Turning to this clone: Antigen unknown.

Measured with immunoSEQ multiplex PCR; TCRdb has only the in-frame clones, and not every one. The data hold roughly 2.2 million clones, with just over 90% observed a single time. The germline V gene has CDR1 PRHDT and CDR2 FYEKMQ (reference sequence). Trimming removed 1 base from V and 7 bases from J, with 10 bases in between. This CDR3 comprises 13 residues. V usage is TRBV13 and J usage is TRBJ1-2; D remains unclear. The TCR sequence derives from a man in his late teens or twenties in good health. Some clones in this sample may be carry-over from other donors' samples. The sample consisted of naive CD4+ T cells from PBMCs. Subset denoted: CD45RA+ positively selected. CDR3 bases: TGTGCCAGCAGCTTAGTGTCAGGCGGTGGCTACACCTTC. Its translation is CASSLVSGGGYTF.